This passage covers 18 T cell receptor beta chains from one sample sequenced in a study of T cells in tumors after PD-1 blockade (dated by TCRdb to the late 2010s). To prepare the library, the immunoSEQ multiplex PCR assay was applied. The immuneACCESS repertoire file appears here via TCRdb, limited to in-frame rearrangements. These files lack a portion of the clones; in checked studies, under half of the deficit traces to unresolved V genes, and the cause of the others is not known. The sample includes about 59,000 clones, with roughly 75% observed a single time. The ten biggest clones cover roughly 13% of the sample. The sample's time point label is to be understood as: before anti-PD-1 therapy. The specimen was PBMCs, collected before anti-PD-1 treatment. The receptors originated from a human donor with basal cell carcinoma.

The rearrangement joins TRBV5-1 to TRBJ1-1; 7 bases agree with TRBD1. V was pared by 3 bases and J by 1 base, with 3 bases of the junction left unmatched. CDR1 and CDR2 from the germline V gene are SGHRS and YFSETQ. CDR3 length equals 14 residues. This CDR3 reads CASSSRTGNTEAFF. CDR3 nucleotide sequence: TGCGCCAGCAGCTCGCGGACAGGGAACACTGAAGCTTTCTTT.

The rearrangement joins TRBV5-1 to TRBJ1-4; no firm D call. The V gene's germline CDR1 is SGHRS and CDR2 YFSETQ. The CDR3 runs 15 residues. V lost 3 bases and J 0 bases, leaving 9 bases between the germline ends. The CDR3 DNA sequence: TGCGCCAGCAGCTCTTACTCGGCAACTAATGAAAAACTGTTTTTT. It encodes CASSSYSATNEKLFF.

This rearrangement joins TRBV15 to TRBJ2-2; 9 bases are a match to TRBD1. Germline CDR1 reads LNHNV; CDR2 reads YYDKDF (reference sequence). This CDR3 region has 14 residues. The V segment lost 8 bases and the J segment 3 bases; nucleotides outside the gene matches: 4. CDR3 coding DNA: TGTGCCACCGGGACAGGGAGCGACACCGGGGAGCTGTTTTTT. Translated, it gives CATGTGSDTGELFF.

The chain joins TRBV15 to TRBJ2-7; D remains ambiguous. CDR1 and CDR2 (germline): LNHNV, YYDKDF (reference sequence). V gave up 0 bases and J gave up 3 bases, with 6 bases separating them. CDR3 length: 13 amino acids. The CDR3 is CATSRDRFYEQYF. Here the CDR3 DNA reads TGTGCCACCAGCAGAGACAGGTTCTACGAGCAGTACTTC.

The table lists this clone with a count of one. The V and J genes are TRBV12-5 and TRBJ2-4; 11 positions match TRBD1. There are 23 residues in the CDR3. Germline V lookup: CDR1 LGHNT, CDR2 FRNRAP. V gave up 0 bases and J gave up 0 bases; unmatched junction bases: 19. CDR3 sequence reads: CASGLVPSGQGAGPLLAKNIQYF. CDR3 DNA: TGTGCTAGTGGTTTGGTCCCATCCGGACAGGGGGCCGGGCCCCTACTAGCCAAAAACATTCAGTACTTC.

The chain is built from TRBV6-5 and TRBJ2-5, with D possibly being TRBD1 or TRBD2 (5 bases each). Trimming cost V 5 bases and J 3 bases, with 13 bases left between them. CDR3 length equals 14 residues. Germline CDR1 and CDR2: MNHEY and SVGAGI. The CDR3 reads CASSRDWGKETQYF. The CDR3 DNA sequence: TGTGCCAGCAGTAGGGATTGGGGGAAAGAGACCCAGTACTTC.

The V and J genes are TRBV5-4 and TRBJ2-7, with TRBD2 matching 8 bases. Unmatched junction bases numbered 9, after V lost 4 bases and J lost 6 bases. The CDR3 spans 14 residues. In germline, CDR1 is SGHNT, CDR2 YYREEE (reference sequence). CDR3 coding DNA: TGTGCCAGCAGCCCGGGGGGGCCGGGTCGCGAGCAGTACTTC. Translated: CASSPGGPGREQYF.

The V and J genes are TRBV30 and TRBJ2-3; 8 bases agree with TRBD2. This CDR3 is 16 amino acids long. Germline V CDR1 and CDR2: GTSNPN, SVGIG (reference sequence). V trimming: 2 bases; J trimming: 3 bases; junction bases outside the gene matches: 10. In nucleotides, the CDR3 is TGTGCCTGGAGTCAGGCGGGGGGCCGATCAACAGATACGCAGTATTTT. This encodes CAWSQAGGRSTDTQYF.

This CDR3 is CASSQDLIGGSGYTF. DNA for the CDR3: TGTGCCAGCAGCCAAGATCTTATCGGGGGAAGTGGCTACACCTTC. The J gene is TRBJ1-2, the V gene TRBV3-1 (or the pseudogene TRBV3-2), with TRBD1 as a possible D gene (5 bases). Trimming removed 0 bases from V and 7 bases from J, with 15 bases in between. Germline loops: CDR1 LGHDT, CDR2 YNNKEL (reference sequence). The CDR3 consists of 15 residues.

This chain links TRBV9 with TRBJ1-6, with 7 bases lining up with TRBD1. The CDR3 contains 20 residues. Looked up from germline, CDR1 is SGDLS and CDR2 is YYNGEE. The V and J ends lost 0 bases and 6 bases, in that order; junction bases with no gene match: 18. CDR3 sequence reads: CASSVGSRGGQNLGNSPLHF. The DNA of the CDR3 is TGTGCCAGCAGCGTAGGAAGTAGAGGGGGACAGAATCTAGGTAATTCACCCCTCCACTTT. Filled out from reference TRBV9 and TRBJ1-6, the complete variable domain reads DSGVTQTPKHLITATGQRVTLRCSPRSGDLSVYWYQQSLDQGLQFLIQYYNGEERAKGNILERFSAQQFPDLHSELNLSSLELGDSALYFCASSVGSRGGQNLGNSPLHFGNGTRLTVT.

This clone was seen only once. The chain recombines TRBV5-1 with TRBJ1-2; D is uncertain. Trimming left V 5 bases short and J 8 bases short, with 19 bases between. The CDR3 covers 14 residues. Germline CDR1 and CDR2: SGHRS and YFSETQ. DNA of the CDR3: TGCGCCAGCAGGTCGGGCCCTATCGCGGAGGGCTACACCTTC. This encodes CASRSGPIAEGYTF. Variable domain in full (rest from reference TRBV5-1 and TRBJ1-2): KAGVTQTPRYLIKTRGQQVTLSCSPISGHRSVSWYQQTPGQGLQFLFEYFSETQRNKGNFPGRFSGRQFSNSRSEMNVSTLELGDSALYLCASRSGPIAEGYTFGSGTRLTVV.

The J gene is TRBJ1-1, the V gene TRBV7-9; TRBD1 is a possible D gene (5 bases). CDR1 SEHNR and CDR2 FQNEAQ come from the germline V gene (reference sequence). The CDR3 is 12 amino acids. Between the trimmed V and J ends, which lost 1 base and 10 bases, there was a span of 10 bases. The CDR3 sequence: CASSLVQGTAFF. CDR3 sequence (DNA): TGTGCCAGCAGCTTAGTTCAGGGTACAGCTTTCTTT.

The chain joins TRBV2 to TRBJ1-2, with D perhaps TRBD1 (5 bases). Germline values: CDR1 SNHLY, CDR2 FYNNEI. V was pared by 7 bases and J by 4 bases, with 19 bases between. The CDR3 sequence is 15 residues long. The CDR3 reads CASTTRAQGPYGYTF. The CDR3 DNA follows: TGTGCCAGCACCACCCGGGCGCAGGGACCCTATGGCTACACCTTC. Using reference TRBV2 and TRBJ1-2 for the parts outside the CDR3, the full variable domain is EPEVTQTPSHQVTQMGQEVILRCVPISNHLYFYWYRQILGQKVEFLVSFYNNEISEKSEIFDDQFSVERPDGSNFTLKIRSTKLEDSAMYFCASTTRAQGPYGYTFGSGTRLTVV.

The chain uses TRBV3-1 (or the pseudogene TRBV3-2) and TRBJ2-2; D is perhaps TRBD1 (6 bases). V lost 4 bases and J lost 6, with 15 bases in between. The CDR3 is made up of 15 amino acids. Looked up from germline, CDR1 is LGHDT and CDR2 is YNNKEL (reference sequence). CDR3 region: CASSLNLGGPGELFF. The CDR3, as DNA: TGTGCCAGCAGCCTCAATCTTGGGGGCCCCGGGGAGCTGTTTTTT.

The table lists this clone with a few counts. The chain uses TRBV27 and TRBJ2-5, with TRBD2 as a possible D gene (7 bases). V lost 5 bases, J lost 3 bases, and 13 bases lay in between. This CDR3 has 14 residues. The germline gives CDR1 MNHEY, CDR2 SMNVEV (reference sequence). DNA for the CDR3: TGTGCCAGCAGTCCGCTAGGGGGGGAAGAGACCCAGTACTTC. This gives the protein CASSPLGGEETQYF.

The CDR3, as DNA: TGTGCCAGCAGTAAGGGCCGCACATTTGGCTACACCTTC. Protein product: CASSKGRTFGYTF. This chain connects TRBV27 to TRBJ1-2; D is undetermined. Germline V gene data show CDR1 as MNHEY and CDR2 as SMNVEV (reference sequence). CDR3 size: 13 residues. V was pared by 5 bases and J by 7 bases, with 14 bases between.

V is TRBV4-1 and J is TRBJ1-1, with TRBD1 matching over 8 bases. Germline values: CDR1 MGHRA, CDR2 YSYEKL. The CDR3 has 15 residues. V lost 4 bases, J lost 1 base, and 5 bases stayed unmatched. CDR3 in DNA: TGCGCCAGCAGCCCAGACAGGGGACGGAACACTGAAGCTTTCTTT. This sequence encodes CASSPDRGRNTEAFF.

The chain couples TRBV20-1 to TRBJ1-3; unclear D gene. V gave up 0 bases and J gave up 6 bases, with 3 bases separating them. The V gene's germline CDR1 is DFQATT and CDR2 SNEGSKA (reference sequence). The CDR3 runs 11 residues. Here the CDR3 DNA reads TGCAGTGCTAGAGAGTCAAACACCATATATTTT. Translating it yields CSARESNTIYF.